The 18 T cell receptor beta chains below were found in one sample sequenced in a study of T cells in Graves' hyperthyroidism and ophthalmopathy. RNA transcripts gave rise to amplified TCR beta CDR3 regions. First-round RT-PCR targeting the TCR CDR3 was performed with the HTBI primer set. Via MiXCR, TCRdb re-called the multiplex PCR reads, giving one row per CDR3 protein. Seen here are 500,000 to 750,000 distinct CDR3 sequences, 14% observed once, and the top ten hold about 6.6%. Sample: blood. The receptor source for this set is a woman aged 18-29 years with Graves' ophthalmopathy.

V usage is TRBV10-2 and J usage is TRBJ2-7; no firm D call. The CDR3 spans 14 residues. The V gene's germline CDR1 is WSHSY and CDR2 SAAADI. The germline V and J ends were trimmed by 2 bases and 1 base, with 9 bases remaining between them. CDR3: CASSEAIYSYEQYF. The CDR3 DNA sequence: TGCGCCAGCAGTGAGGCCATATATTCCTACGAGCAGTACTTC.

This sequence joins TRBV20-1 and TRBJ2-5; 7 nucleotides line up with TRBD2. CDR1 and CDR2 (germline): DFQATT, SNEGSKA (reference sequence). The CDR3 has 13 amino acids. The V gene end was trimmed by 5 bases and the J gene end by 1 base; junction bases not matched to a gene: 4. The CDR3 DNA reads TGCAGTGCTTTGCGGACTAGCCAAGAGACCCAGTACTTC. Its protein is CSALRTSQETQYF.

In its sample, this clonotype was seen many times. The chain joins TRBV6-2 or TRBV6-3 to TRBJ2-7; 15 bases align to TRBD2. Trimming cost V 7 bases and J 4 bases; bases outside gene matches: 8. This CDR3 is 16 amino acids long. Germline V gives CDR1 MNHEY, CDR2 SVGEGT. DNA of the CDR3: TGTGCCAGCAAGGGACTAGCGGGAGGCCAAAATTACGAGCAGTACTTC. This codes for CASKGLAGGQNYEQYF.

This clonotype was counted between two and nine times. The chain couples TRBV3-1 to TRBJ2-7; weak D call: TRBD2 (6 bases). The V and J ends lost 1 base and 4 bases respectively, with 17 bases between them. Germline V lookup: CDR1 LGHDT, CDR2 YNNKEL (reference sequence). CDR3 size: 16 residues. The CDR3 here is CASSQAFRGKGYEQYF. The CDR3 region has the DNA TGTGCCAGCAGCCAAGCGTTCCGGGGGAAAGGGTACGAGCAGTACTTC.

This clonotype was recorded a few times. The chain uses TRBV27 and TRBJ2-3; maybe TRBD1 (5 bases). Trimming removed 4 bases at V and 0 bases at J, with 8 bases between. Germline V gene data show CDR1 as MNHEY and CDR2 as SMNVEV (reference sequence). The CDR3 has 14 residues. The CDR3 DNA follows: TGTGCCAGCAGTTCAGGGTGGAGCACAGATACGCAGTATTTT. It translates to CASSSGWSTDTQYF.

This clonotype was seen a few times. J is TRBJ2-7 and V is TRBV4-2; D is possibly TRBD1 (5 bases). This CDR3 comprises 14 residues. V gave up 1 base and J gave up 1 base, with 8 bases separating them. CDR1 is LGHNA, CDR2 YNFKEQ, per germline. The DNA of the CDR3 is TGTGCCAGCAGCCAAGGACAGCAGTCCTACGAGCAGTACTTC. This sequence encodes CASSQGQQSYEQYF.

This clonotype occurred many times. The genes are TRBV11-1 and TRBJ2-7; D may match TRBD1 or TRBD2 (5 bases each). CDR3 length: 14 residues. V lost 2 bases to trimming and J lost 2 bases, with 10 bases between them. The germline gives CDR1 SGHAT, CDR2 FQDESV (reference sequence). The CDR3 region has the DNA TGTGCCAGCAGCTTACGAGGGGCACCCTACGAGCAGTACTTC. Translation: CASSLRGAPYEQYF.

This clonotype has ten or more counts. This chain uses TRBV6-1 with TRBJ2-7, with D tentatively TRBD1 (6 bases). CDR1 is MNHNS, CDR2 SASEGT, per germline. This CDR3 has 14 amino acids. V was trimmed by 5 bases and J by 2 bases, leaving 13 bases between them. For the CDR3, the DNA is TGTGCCAGCAGTTTAAGGACAGAGGCCTACGAGCAGTACTTC. It yields the protein CASSLRTEAYEQYF.

The V and J genes are TRBV4-3 and TRBJ2-1; the match to TRBD2 covers 9 bases. Per germline, CDR1 LGHNA and CDR2 YSLEER. This CDR3 is 17 amino acids long. Trimming took 1 base from V and 1 from J; bases not matched to a gene: 5. CDR3: CASSQVRSGRSYNEQFF. For the CDR3, the DNA is TGCGCCAGCAGCCAAGTTCGTAGCGGGAGATCCTACAATGAGCAGTTCTTC.

This clonotype was observed many times. V is TRBV7-3 and J is TRBJ2-1, with 9 bases fitting TRBD2. In germline, CDR1 is SGHTA, CDR2 FQGTGA. The CDR3 length is 17 residues. Losses at the gene ends were 1 base for V and 6 bases for J; bases not matched to a gene: 10. The CDR3 coding sequence is TGTGCCAGCAGCTTAATGGGCCTAGCGGGACGGGGCAATGAGCAGTTCTTC. Protein sequence: CASSLMGLAGRGNEQFF.

This chain uses TRBV28 with TRBJ1-6; 7 positions match TRBD1. The junction had 6 bases not matched to a gene; V was cut back by 6 bases and J by 10 bases. CDR3 size: 13 residues. Germline values: CDR1 MDHEN, CDR2 SYDVKM. In DNA form, the CDR3 reads TGTGCCAGCAGCGGGACAGAAGGATCACCCCTCCACTTT. As protein: CASSGTEGSPLHF. Based on the CDR3 plus reference TRBV28 and TRBJ1-6, the full variable domain is DVKVTQSSRYLVKRTGEKVFLECVQDMDHENMFWYRQDPGLGLRLIYFSYDVKMKEKGDIPEGYSVSREKKERFSLILESASTNQTSMYLCASSGTEGSPLHFGNGTRLTVT.

At least ten counts were recorded for this clonotype. This chain links TRBV9 with TRBJ2-3; TRBD2 matches at 10 bases. The ends lost 0 bases at V and 3 bases at J; junction bases unmatched: 4. There are 16 residues in the CDR3. Germline V gene lookup returns CDR1 SGDLS and CDR2 YYNGEE. CDR3 sequence: CASSVDASGRTDTQYF. As DNA, the CDR3 is TGTGCCAGCAGCGTAGATGCTAGCGGGAGAACAGATACGCAGTATTTT. Complete variable domain (other parts from reference TRBV9 and TRBJ2-3): DSGVTQTPKHLITATGQRVTLRCSPRSGDLSVYWYQQSLDQGLQFLIQYYNGEERAKGNILERFSAQQFPDLHSELNLSSLELGDSALYFCASSVDASGRTDTQYFGPGTRLTVL.

The rearrangement joins TRBV18 to TRBJ1-1, with D possibly TRBD1 on 6 matching bases. CDR3 size: 13 residues. CDR1 is KGHSH, CDR2 LQKENI, per germline. V was pared by 8 bases and J by 1 base, with 11 bases between. CDR3 region: CASGRGQNTEAFF. In nucleotides, the CDR3 is TGTGCCAGCGGCCGGGGACAGAACACTGAAGCTTTCTTT.

This clonotype was counted only a few times. The chain combines TRBV27 with TRBJ1-3; no clear D gene. The germline CDR1 and CDR2 sequences are MNHEY and SMNVEV (reference sequence). The CDR3 runs to 16 residues. Trimming took 2 bases from V and 2 from J, leaving 13 bases between them. The chain's CDR3 is CASSLLLPQAGNTIYF. The CDR3, as DNA: TGTGCCAGCAGTTTACTCTTGCCCCAGGCTGGAAACACCATATATTTT.

The sample holds one count of this clonotype. The V call is TRBV29-1, the J call TRBJ2-1; D call uncertain. V shed 3 bases and J shed 7 bases, with 4 bases lying between them. The CDR3 loop spans 10 amino acids. Germline-derived CDR1 and CDR2 are SQVTM and ANQGSEA. The CDR3 sequence is CSVDENEQFF. As DNA, the CDR3 is TGCAGCGTTGACGAGAATGAGCAGTTCTTC.

This clonotype was counted many times. This chain links TRBV7-2 with TRBJ2-3; TRBD2 matches 7 bases. The germline gives CDR1 SGHTA, CDR2 FQGNSA. V dropped 5 bases and J dropped 3; count of bases not matched to a gene: 8. CDR3 size: 15 residues. The CDR3 here is CASSGRGFGTDTQYF. CDR3 in DNA: TGTGCCAGCAGCGGGAGGGGTTTTGGGACAGATACGCAGTATTTT.

This clonotype showed up many times. The V and J genes are TRBV2 and TRBJ2-1, with a weak D call TRBD2 (6 bases). CDR1 is SNHLY and CDR2 is FYNNEI in the germline V gene. Trimming took off 8 bases at V and 2 bases at J, with 10 bases between the two ends. CDR3 length: 13 residues. CDR3 loop: CASQRVAYNEQFF. CDR3 bases: TGTGCCAGCCAGCGGGTTGCCTACAATGAGCAGTTCTTC.

This clonotype was found many times. This chain links TRBV7-2 with TRBJ2-7, with D possibly being TRBD1 or TRBD2 (5 bases each). This CDR3 has 15 residues. V was shortened by 0 bases and J by 0 bases, with 9 bases between the two germline ends. The germline gives CDR1 SGHTA, CDR2 FQGNSA. The CDR3: CASSLAAGSSYEQYF. The CDR3 coding sequence is TGTGCCAGCAGCTTAGCGGCAGGGAGCTCCTACGAGCAGTACTTC.